This T cell receptor (beta chain) stems from a study of cytomegalovirus exposure and HLA in healthy donors. Study-wide results and caveats: In vitro data verified a few CMV-associated chains as specific for CMV antigens. CMV serostatus stood as the only immune exposure information on hand. When analyzed later, the rates of TCR association showed variation by HLA locus, with DRB1 the most and HLA-C the fewest.

Amplification used 60 Vbeta primers and 13 Jbeta primers. The method was immunoSEQ multiplex PCR; TCRdb's version includes in-frame clones alone and lacks a portion of them. The table includes 180,000 or so clones, roughly 80% detected once. CDR3 length equals 15 residues. V was clipped by 5 bases and J by 0 bases, with 13 bases between them. Germline V gene lookup returns CDR1 MNHNY and CDR2 SVGAGI (reference sequence). As regards this clone: Its antigen remains unknown.

The chain carries TRBV6-6 and TRBJ1-2; tentative D call: TRBD1 (6 bases). This sequence was found in a female donor in good health and CMV-seronegative. The sequenced material came from PBMCs. The CDR3 DNA sequence: TGTGCCAGCAGTACCTTCAGGACAGCTAACTATGGCTACACCTTC. This encodes CASSTFRTANYGYTF.